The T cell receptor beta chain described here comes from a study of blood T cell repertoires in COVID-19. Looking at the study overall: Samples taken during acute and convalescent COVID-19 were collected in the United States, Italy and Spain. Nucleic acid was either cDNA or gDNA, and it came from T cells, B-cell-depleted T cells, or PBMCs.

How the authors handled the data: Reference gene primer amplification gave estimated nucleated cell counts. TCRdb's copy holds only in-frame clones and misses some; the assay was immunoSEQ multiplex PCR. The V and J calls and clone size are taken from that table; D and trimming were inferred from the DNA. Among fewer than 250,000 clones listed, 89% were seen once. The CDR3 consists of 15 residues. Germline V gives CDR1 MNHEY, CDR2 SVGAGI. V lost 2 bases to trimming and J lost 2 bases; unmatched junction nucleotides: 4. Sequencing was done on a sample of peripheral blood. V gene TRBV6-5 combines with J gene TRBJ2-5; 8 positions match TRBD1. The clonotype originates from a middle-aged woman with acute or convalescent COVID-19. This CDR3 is CASSYIGQGQETQYF. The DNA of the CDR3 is TGTGCCAGCAGTTACATCGGACAGGGACAAGAGACCCAGTACTTC.